This T cell receptor beta chain was sequenced in a study of read filtering for tumor transcriptome and immune sequencing. Whole-study results and caveats: The sorted CD138-negative fraction was a mixed bone marrow immune population, not purified T cells.

At the time of active disease, bone marrow was collected from every patient. This clonotype was picked up many times. Its cognate antigen is unknown. The library was built from 400 ng RNA with molecular barcoded adaptors for alpha/delta and beta/gamma chains. In TCRdb, the reads were re-called with MiXCR into one record per CDR3 protein. The table lists 100,000 to 150,000 distinct CDR3 sequences, approximately 12% of them singletons. Trimming stripped 7 bases from V and 5 bases from J, with 21 bases between. The CDR3 length is 15 residues. The clonotype comes from a donor at least 40 years old with multiple myeloma. Sequencing input: a population of CD138-negative cells sorted from bone marrow. The chain couples TRBV12-3 or TRBV12-4 to TRBJ2-7; weak D call: TRBD1 (5 bases). CDR3 region: CASTPDSSYGHEQYF. The CDR3 DNA is TGTGCCAGCACCCCCGACAGCTCCTATGGCCACGAGCAGTACTTC.